This entry features one TCR beta chain sequence. Its matching antigen is unknown. The sample belongs to a study of monozygotic twins with inflammatory bowel disease. Study-level results: Twin pairs that were concordant did not differ from discordant pairs in repertoire similarity, possibly from limited power. Healthy co-twins exceeded IBD patients in TCRbeta diversity as measured by inverse Simpson.

Per individual sample, eight separate reactions were used to make cDNA. UMIs were attached via template switching, each with a 6-nucleotide sample barcode. Using the 5' RACE reads, TCRdb records one entry per CDR3 protein without DNA. This table lists approximately 400,000 distinct CDR3 sequences. Germline V CDR1 and CDR2: ENHRY, SYGVKD. There are 15 residues in the CDR3. The rearrangement uses TRBV10-3 and TRBJ2-7; TCRdb's assignment of TRBD2 cannot be checked, as there is no DNA. The material sequenced was blood. This TCR came from a human donor with ulcerative colitis or Crohn's disease, or a healthy co-twin of an affected twin (not recorded which). CDR3 loop: CAISESPPQAYEQYF.